This TCR beta chain originates from a study of blood T cell repertoires in COVID-19. Clones were sequenced by immunoSEQ multiplex PCR, and TCRdb holds only the in-frame ones, with some missing. The repertoire holds about 39,000 clones, around 85% seen once, with about 4.2% in the top ten. This CDR3 comprises 16 residues. Trimming took 0 bases from V and 4 from J; bases not matched to a gene: 5. Germline V gene lookup returns CDR1 SEHNR and CDR2 FQNEAQ (reference sequence). The receptor's source is a man in his sixties with acute or convalescent COVID-19. Sequences were obtained from peripheral blood. The V gene is TRBV7-9, the J gene TRBJ2-3, with 9 bases lining up with TRBD2. CDR3 amino acids: CASSLAAGGPPDTQYF. In nucleotides, the CDR3 is TGTGCCAGCAGCTTAGCGGCGGGGGGGCCCCCAGATACGCAGTATTTT.